Sequencing of this T cell receptor (beta chain) was carried out in a study of T cells in localized non-small cell lung cancer. Study results and caveats: Sequencing involved a lone tumor region, leaving heterogeneity possible. Among the top 100 tumor clones, a median 57 appeared in adjacent lung. Longer overall survival associated with higher blood T cell density; shorter survival with higher adjacent-lung clonality.

The authors took atypia-free adjacent lung at least 2 cm from the tumor margin. By share, this clone counts as medium-sized (0.01 to 0.1%). Its cognate antigen is unknown. Method: immunoSEQ multiplex PCR; TCRdb's copy keeps in-frame clones and lacks some. The table lists over 1,500 clones, roughly 21% of them singletons. The CDR3 runs to 13 residues. The V gene's germline CDR1 is SGDLS and CDR2 YYNGEE. Trimming took off 2 bases at V and 12 bases at J, with 17 bases between the two ends. This clonotype originated in a man aged 35 to 70 with stage III lung adenocarcinoma. The sequencing here drew on normal lung tissue next to the tumor, taken before any cancer treatment. The chain recombines TRBV9 with TRBJ2-5, with a possible D match to TRBD1 (6 bases). Here the CDR3 DNA reads TGTGCCAGCAGCGTCCGGGACACCCGATTGAAGTACTTC. Its protein is CASSVRDTRLKYF. The whole variable domain, filled in from reference TRBV9 and TRBJ2-5, reads DSGVTQTPKHLITATGQRVTLRCSPRSGDLSVYWYQQSLDQGLQFLIQYYNGEERAKGNILERFSAQQFPDLHSELNLSSLELGDSALYFCASSVRDTRLKYFGPGTRLLVL.